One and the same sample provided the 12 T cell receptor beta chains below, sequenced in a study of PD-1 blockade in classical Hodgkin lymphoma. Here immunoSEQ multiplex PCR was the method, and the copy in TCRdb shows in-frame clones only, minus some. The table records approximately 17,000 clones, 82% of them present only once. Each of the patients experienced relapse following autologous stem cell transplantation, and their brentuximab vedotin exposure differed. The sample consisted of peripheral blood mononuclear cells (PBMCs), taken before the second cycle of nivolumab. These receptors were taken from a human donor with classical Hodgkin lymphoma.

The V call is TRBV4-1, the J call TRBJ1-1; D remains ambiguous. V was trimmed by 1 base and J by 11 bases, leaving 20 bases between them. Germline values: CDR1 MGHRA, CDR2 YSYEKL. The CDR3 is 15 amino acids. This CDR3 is CASSQGAFPAERAFF. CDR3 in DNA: TGCGCCAGCAGCCAAGGGGCCTTCCCGGCCGAGAGGGCTTTCTTT.

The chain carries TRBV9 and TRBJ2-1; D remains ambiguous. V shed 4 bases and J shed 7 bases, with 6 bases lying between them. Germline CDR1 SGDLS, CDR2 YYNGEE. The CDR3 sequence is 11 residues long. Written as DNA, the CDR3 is TGTGCCAGCAGCTTCGGTAATGAGCAGTTCTTC. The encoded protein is CASSFGNEQFF.

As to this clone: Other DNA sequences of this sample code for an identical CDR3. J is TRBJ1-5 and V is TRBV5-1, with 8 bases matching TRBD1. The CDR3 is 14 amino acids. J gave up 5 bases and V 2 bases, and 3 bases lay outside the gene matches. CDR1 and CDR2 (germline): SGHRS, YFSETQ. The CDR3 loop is CASSLGQGDQPQHF. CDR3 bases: TGCGCCAGCAGCTTAGGACAGGGCGATCAGCCCCAGCATTTT. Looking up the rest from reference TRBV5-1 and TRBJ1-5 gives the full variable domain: KAGVTQTPRYLIKTRGQQVTLSCSPISGHRSVSWYQQTPGQGLQFLFEYFSETQRNKGNFPGRFSGRQFSNSRSEMNVSTLELGDSALYLCASSLGQGDQPQHFGDGTRLSIL.

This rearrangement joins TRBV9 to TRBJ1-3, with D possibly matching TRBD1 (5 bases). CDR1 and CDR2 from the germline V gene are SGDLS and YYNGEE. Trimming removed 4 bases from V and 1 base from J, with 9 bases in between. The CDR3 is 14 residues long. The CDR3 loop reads CASSPTVSGNTIYF. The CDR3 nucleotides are TGTGCCAGCAGCCCGACAGTTTCTGGAAACACCATATATTTT.

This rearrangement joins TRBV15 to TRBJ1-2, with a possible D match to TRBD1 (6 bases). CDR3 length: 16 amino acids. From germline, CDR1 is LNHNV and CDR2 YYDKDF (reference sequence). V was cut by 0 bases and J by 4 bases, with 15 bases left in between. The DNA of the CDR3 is TGTGCCACCAGCAGAGATCACAGGGCAAGAGGCTATGGCTACACCTTC. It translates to CATSRDHRARGYGYTF.

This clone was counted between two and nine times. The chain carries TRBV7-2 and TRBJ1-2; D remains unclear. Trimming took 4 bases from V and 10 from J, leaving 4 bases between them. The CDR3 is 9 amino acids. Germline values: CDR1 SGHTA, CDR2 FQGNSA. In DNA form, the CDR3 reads TGTGCCAGCAGCTACGACTACACCTTC. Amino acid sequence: CASSYDYTF. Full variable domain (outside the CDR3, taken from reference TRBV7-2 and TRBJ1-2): GAGVSQSPSNKVTEKGKDVELRCDPISGHTALYWYRQSLGQGLEFLIYFQGNSAPDKSGLPSDRFSAERTGGSVSTLTIQRTQQEDSAVYLCASSYDYTFGSGTRLTVV.

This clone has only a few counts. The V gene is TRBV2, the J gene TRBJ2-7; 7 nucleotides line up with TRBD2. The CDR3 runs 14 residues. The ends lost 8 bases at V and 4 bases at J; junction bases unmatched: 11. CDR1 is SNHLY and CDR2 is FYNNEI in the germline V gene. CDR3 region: CASEMGGSDYEQYF. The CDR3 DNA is TGTGCCAGCGAGATGGGCGGGAGCGATTACGAGCAGTACTTC.

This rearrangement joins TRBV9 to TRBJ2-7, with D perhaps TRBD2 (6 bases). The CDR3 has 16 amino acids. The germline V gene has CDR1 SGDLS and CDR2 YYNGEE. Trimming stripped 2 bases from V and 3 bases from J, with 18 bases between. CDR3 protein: CASSVRRDEELYEQYF. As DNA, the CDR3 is TGTGCCAGCAGCGTTAGGAGGGACGAGGAACTCTACGAGCAGTACTTC.

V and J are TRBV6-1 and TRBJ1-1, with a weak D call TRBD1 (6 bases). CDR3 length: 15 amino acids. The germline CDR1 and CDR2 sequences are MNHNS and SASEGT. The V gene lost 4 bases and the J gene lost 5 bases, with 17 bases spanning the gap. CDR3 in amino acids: CASSGYREEGTEAFF. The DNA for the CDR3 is TGTGCCAGCAGTGGTTACAGGGAGGAGGGGACTGAAGCTTTCTTT.

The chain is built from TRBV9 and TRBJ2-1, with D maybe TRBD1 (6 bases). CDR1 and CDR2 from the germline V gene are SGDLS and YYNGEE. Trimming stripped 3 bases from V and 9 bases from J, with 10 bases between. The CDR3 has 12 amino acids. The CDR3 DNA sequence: TGTGCCAGCAGCGGTCAGGGGCGTGAGCAGTTCTTC. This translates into CASSGQGREQFF.

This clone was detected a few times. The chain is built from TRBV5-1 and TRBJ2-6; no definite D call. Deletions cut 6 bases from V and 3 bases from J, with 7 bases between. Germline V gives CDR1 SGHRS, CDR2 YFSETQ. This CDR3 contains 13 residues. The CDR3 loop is CASKDVGANVLTF. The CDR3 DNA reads TGCGCCAGCAAGGATGTTGGGGCCAACGTCCTGACTTTC. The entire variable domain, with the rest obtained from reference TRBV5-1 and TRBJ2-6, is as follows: KAGVTQTPRYLIKTRGQQVTLSCSPISGHRSVSWYQQTPGQGLQFLFEYFSETQRNKGNFPGRFSGRQFSNSRSEMNVSTLELGDSALYLCASKDVGANVLTFGAGSRLTVL.

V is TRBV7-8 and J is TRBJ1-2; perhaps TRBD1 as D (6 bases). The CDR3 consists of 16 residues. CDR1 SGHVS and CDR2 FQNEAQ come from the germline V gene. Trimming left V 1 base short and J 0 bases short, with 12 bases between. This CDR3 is CASSLEGGRANYGYTF. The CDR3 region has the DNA TGTGCCAGCAGCTTAGAGGGGGGCCGAGCTAACTATGGCTACACCTTC. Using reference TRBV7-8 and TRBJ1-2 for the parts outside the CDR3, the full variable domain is GAGVSQSPRYKVAKRGQDVALRCDPISGHVSLFWYQQALGQGPEFLTYFQNEAQLDKSGLPSDRFFAERPEGSVSTLKIQRTQQEDSAVYLCASSLEGGRANYGYTFGSGTRLTVV.